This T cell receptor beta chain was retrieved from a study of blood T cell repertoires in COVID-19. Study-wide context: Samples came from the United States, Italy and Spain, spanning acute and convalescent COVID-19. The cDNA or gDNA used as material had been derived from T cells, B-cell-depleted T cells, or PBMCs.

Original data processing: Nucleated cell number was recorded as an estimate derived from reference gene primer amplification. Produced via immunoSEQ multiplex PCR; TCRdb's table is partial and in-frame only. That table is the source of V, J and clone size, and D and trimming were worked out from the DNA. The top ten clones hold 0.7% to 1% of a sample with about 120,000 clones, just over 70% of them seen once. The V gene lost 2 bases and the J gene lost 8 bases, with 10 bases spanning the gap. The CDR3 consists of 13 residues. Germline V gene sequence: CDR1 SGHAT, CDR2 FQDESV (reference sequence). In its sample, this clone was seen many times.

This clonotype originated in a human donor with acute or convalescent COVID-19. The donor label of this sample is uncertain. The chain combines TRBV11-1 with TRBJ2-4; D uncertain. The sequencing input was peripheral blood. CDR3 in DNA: TGTGCCAGCAGCTTACCCCCATCGGACATTCAGTACTTC. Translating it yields CASSLPPSDIQYF.